This T cell receptor beta chain was retrieved from a study of patients and donors after allogeneic stem cell transplantation. One entry per CDR3 protein results from TCRdb running MiXCR on the RT-PCR reads. Among 95,000 to 120,000 distinct CDR3 sequences, approximately 40% were seen once, and the ten largest hold more than 25%. Trimming removed 5 bases at V and 5 bases at J, with 16 bases between. The germline CDR1 and CDR2 sequences are LNHNV and YYDKDF (reference sequence). The CDR3 extends over 14 amino acids. Sequenced sample: blood, either unsorted or a sorted T cell fraction (not recorded which). This receptor was identified in a human donor who was either an allogeneic HSCT recipient or a stem cell or donor lymphocyte infusion donor (not recorded which). It is not recorded whose cells these are; they may come from a transplant donor. The rearrangement joins TRBV15 to TRBJ2-7; D is ambiguous. CDR3 in DNA: TGTGCCACCAGCGCGTCGCCAGATCGGCACGAGCAGTACTTC. It encodes CATSASPDRHEQYF.